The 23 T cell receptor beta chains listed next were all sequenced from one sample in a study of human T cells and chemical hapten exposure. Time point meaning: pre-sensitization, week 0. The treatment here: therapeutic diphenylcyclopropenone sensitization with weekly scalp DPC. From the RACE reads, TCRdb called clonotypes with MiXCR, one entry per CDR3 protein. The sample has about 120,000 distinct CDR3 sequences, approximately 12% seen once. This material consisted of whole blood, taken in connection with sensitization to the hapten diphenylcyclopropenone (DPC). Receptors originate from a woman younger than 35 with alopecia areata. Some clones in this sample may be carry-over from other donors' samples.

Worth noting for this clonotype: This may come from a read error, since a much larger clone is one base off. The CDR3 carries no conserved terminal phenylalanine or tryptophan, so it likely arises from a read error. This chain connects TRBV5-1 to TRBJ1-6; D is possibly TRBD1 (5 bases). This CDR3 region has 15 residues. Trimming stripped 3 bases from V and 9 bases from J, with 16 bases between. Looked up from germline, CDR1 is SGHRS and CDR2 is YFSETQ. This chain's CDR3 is CASSSDRKAGSPLHY. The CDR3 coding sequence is TGCGCCAGCAGCTCAGACAGAAAAGCGGGTTCACCCCTCCACTAT.

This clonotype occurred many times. DNA of the CDR3: TGTGCCAGCACAGGGGAGTTAGCAGATACGCAGTATTTT. It yields the protein CASTGELADTQYF. The V and J genes are TRBV5-4 and TRBJ2-3; TRBD1 is a possible D gene (6 bases). CDR1 is SGHNT and CDR2 is YYREEE in the germline V gene (reference sequence). There are 13 residues in the CDR3. Between the trimmed V and J ends, which lost 6 bases and 4 bases, there was a span of 12 bases. Full variable domain (rest looked up from reference TRBV5-4 and TRBJ2-3): ETGVTQSPTHLIKTRGQQVTLRCSSQSGHNTVSWYQQALGQGPQFIFQYYREEENGRGNFPPRFSGLQFPNYSSELNVNALELDDSALYLCASTGELADTQYFGPGTRLTVL.

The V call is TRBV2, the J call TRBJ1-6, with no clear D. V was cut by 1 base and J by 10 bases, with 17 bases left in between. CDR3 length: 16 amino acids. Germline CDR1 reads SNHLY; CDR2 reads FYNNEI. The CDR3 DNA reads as TGTGCCAGCAGTGAAGGGTGGCGGCTCCTAGAATCACCCCTCCACTTT. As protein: CASSEGWRLLESPLHF.

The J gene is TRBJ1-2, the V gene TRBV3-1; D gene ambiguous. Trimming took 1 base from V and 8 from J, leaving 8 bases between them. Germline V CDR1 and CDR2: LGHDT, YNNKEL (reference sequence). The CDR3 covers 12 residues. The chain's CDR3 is CASSQARIGYTF. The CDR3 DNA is TGTGCCAGCAGCCAAGCCCGGATAGGCTACACCTTC.

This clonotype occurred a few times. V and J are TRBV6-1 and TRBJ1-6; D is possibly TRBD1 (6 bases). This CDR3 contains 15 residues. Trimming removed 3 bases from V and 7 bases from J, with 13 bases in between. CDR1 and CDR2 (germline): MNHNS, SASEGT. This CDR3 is CASSDYRVTNSPLHF. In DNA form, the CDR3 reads TGTGCCAGCAGTGACTACAGGGTGACCAATTCACCCCTCCACTTT.

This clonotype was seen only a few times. Here the CDR3 reads CASSWNTGELFF. The CDR3 DNA is TGTGCCAGCAGCTGGAACACCGGGGAGCTGTTTTTT. This chain joins TRBV11-1 and TRBJ2-2; D remains unclear. Trimming pared 4 bases from V and 1 base from J, leaving 1 base between. Looked up from germline, CDR1 is SGHAT and CDR2 is FQDESV (reference sequence). This CDR3 spans 12 amino acids.

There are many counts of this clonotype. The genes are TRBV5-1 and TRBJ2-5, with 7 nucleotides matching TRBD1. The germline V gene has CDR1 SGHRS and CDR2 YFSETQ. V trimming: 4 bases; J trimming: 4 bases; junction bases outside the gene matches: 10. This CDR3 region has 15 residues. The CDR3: CASSLTYRGRETQYF. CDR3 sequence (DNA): TGCGCCAGCAGCCTTACCTACAGGGGTCGAGAGACCCAGTACTTC.

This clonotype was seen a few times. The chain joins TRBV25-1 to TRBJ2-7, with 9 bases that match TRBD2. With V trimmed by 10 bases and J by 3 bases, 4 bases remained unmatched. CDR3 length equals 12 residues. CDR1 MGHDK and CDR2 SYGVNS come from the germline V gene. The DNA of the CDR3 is TGTGCCACTAGCGGGGCGCTCTACGAGCAGTACTTC. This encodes CATSGALYEQYF.

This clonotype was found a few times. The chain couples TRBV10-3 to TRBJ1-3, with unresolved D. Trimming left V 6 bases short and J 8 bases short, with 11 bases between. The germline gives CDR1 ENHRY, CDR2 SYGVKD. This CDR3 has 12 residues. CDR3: CAISQSGDTIYF. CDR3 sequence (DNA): TGTGCCATCAGCCAGTCCGGGGACACCATATATTTT.

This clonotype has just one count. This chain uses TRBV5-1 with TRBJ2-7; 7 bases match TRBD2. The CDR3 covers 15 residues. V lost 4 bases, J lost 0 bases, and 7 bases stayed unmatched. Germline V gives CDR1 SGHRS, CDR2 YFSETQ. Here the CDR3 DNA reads TGCGCCAGCAGCCGAGGGGAGGGCTACTCCTACGAGCAGTACTTC. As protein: CASSRGEGYSYEQYF.

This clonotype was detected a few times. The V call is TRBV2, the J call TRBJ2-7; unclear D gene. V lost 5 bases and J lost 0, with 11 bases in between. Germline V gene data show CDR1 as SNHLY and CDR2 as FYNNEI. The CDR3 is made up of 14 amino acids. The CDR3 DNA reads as TGTGCCAGCAGTCACGGACGGAGCTCCTACGAGCAGTACTTC. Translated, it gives CASSHGRSSYEQYF.

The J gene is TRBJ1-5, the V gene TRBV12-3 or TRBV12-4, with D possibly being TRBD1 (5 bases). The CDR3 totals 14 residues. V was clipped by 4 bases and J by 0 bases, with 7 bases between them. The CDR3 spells CASSSGNSNQPQHF. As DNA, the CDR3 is TGTGCCAGCAGTTCAGGGAATAGCAATCAGCCCCAGCATTTT.

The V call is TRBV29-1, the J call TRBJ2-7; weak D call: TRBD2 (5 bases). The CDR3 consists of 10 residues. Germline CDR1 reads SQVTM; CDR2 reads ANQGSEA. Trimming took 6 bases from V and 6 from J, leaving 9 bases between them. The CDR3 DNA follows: TGCAGCGTCTTAGCGATCGAGCAGTACTTC. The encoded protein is CSVLAIEQYF.

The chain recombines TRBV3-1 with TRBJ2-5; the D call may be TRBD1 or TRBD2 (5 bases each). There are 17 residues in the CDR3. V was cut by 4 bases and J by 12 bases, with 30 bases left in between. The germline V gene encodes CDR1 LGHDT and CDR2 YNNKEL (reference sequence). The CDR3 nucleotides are TGTGCCAGCAGCCCCTCGCTCCATAAACGCATAAACGAGGGGAAGTACTTC. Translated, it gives CASSPSLHKRINEGKYF.

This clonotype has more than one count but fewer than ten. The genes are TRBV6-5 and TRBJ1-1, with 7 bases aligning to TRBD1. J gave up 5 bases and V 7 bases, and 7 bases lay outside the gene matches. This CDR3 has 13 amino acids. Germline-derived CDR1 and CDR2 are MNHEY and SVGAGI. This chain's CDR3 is CASTMTGRTEAFF. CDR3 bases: TGTGCCAGCACCATGACAGGGCGAACTGAAGCTTTCTTT.

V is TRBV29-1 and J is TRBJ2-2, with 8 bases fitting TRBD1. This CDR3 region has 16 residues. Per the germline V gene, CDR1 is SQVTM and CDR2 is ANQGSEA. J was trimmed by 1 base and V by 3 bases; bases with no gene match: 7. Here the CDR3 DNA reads TGCAGCGTTGAGGTTCTGACAGGGGTGAACACCGGGGAGCTGTTTTTT. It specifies CSVEVLTGVNTGELFF.

CDR3 nucleotides: TGCGCCAGCAGCCAGGGGGGCCGAAGCACTGAAGCTTTCTTT. As protein: CASSQGGRSTEAFF. The chain joins TRBV4-1 to TRBJ1-1; weak D call: TRBD1 (6 bases). The V gene lost 3 bases and the J gene lost 4 bases, with 12 bases spanning the gap. The germline V gene has CDR1 MGHRA and CDR2 YSYEKL. The CDR3 runs 14 residues.

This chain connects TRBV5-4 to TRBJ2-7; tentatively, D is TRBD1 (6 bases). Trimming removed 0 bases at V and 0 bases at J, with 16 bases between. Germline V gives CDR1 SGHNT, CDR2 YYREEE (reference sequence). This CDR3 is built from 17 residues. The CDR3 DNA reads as TGTGCCAGCAGCTTGGGAGAGACAGGCCGTGGCTCCTACGAGCAGTACTTC. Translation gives CASSLGETGRGSYEQYF.

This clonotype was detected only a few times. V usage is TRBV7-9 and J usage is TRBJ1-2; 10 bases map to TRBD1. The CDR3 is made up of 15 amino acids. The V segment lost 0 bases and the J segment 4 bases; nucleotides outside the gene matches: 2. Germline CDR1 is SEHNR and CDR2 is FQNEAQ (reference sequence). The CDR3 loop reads CASSLAGTGAYGYTF. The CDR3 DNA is TGTGCCAGCAGCTTAGCCGGGACAGGGGCCTATGGCTACACCTTC.

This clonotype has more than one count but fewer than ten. CDR3 region: CASSPARGGVSSYEQYF. The CDR3 bases are TGTGCCAGTAGCCCCGCGAGGGGGGGGGTGAGCTCCTACGAGCAGTACTTC. The gene calls are TRBV19 and TRBJ2-7; perhaps TRBD2 as D (7 bases). This CDR3 is 17 amino acids long. Germline lookup yields CDR1 LNHDA and CDR2 SQIVND (reference sequence). V was clipped by 6 bases and J by 0 bases, with 21 bases between them.

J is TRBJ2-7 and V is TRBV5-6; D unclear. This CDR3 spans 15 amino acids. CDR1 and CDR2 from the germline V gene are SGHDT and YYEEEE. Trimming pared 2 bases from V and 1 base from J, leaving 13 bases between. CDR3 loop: CASSLAPGPSYEQYF. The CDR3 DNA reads TGTGCCAGCAGCTTAGCCCCCGGGCCGTCCTACGAGCAGTACTTC.

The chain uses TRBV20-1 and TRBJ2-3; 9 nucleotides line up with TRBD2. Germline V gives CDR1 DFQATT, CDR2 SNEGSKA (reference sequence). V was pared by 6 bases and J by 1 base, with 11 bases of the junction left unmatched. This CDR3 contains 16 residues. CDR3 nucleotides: TGCAGTGCCCCCGGACTAGCGAGTCGGGGCACAGATACGCAGTATTTT. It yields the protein CSAPGLASRGTDTQYF.

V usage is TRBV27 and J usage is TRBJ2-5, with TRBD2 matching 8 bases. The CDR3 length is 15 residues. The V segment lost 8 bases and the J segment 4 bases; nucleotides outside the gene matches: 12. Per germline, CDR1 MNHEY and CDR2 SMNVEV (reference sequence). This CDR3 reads CASSGGQGEGETQYF. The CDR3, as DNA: TGTGCCAGCTCGGGAGGGCAGGGAGAGGGAGAGACCCAGTACTTC.